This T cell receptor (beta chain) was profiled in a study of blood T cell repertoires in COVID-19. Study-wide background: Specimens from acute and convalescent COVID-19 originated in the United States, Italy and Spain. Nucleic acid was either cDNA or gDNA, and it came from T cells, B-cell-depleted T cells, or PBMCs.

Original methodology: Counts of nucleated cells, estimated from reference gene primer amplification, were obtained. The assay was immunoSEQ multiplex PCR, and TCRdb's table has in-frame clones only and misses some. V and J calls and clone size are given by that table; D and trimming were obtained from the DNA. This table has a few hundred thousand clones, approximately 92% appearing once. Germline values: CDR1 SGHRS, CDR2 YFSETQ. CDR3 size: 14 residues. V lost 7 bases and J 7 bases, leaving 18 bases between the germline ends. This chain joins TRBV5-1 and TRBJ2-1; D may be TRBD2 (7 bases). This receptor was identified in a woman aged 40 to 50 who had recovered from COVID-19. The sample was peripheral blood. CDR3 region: CASGPGGTQNEQFF. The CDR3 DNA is TGCGCCAGCGGACCCGGGGGGACACAGAATGAGCAGTTCTTC. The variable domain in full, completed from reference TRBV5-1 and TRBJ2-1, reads KAGVTQTPRYLIKTRGQQVTLSCSPISGHRSVSWYQQTPGQGLQFLFEYFSETQRNKGNFPGRFSGRQFSNSRSEMNVSTLELGDSALYLCASGPGGTQNEQFFGPGTRLTVL.